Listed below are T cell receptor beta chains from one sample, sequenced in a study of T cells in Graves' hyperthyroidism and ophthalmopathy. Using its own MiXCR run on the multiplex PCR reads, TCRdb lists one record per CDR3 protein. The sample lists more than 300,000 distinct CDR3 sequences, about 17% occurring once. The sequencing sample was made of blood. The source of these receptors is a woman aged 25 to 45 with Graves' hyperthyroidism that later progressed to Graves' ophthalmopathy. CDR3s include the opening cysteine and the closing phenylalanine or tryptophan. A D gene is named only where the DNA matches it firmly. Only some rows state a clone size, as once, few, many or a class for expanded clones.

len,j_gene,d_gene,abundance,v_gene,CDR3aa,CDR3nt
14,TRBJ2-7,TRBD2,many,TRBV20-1,CSARLAASSYEQYF,TGCAGTGCTAGACTAGCGGCCAGCTCCTACGAGCAGTACTTC
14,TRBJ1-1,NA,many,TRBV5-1,CASSYRGWGTEAFF,TGCGCCAGCAGCTACAGAGGATGGGGCACTGAAGCTTTCTTT
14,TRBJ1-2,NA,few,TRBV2,CASGPGASDYGYTF,TGTGCCAGCGGGCCAGGTGCGTCGGATTATGGCTACACCTTC
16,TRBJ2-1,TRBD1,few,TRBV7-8,CASSLRQGGYYNEQFF,TGTGCCAGCAGCCTACGACAGGGGGGGTACTACAATGAGCAGTTCTTC
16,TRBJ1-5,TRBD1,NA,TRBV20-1,CSADRDRGLSNQPQHF,TGCAGTGCTGACAGGGACAGGGGGCTGAGCAATCAGCCCCAGCATTTT
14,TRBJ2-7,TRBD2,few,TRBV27,CASSYRTSSHEQYF,TGTGCCAGCAGTTACCGGACTAGCTCCCACGAGCAGTACTTC
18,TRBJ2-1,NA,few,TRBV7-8,CASSLELGWPSSYNEQFF,TGTGCCAGCAGCTTAGAATTGGGGTGGCCGAGCTCCTACAATGAGCAGTTCTTC
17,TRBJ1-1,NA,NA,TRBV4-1,CASSQMKATTLNTEAFF,TGCGCCAGCAGCCAAATGAAGGCGACAACTCTGAACACTGAAGCTTTCTTT
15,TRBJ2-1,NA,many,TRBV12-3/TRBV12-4,CASSLVGQVYNEQFF,TGTGCCAGCAGTTTAGTGGGGCAAGTCTACAATGAGCAGTTCTTC
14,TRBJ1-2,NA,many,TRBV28,CASSVQRDGGGYTF,TGTGCCAGCAGCGTACAGAGGGATGGGGGTGGCTACACCTTC
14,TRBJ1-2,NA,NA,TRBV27,CASSLIPRSYGYTF,TGTGCCAGCAGTTTAATTCCCCGTAGCTATGGCTACACCTTC
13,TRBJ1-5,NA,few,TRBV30,CAWSYRGNQPQHF,TGTGCCTGGAGCTACAGGGGCAATCAGCCCCAGCATTTT
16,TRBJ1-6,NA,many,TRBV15,CATSRDRDSYNSPLHF,TGTGCCACCAGCAGAGACAGGGATTCCTATAATTCACCCCTCCACTTT
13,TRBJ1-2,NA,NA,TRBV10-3,CAISGDRNYGYTF,TGTGCCATCAGTGGCGACAGGAACTATGGCTACACCTTC
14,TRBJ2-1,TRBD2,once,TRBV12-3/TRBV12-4,CASRTSERGNEQFF,TGTGCCAGCCGGACTAGCGAGAGAGGGAATGAGCAGTTCTTC
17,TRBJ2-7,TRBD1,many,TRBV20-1,CSARDTGQGFISYEQYF,TGCAGTGCTAGAGATACCGGACAGGGCTTCATATCCTACGAGCAGTACTTC
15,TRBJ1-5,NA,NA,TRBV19,CASSFGPTTLQPQHF,TGTGCCAGTAGTTTTGGGCCTACTACCCTTCAGCCCCAGCATTTT
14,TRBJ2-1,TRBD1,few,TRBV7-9,CASSLPRQGTEQFF,TGTGCCAGCAGCTTACCACGACAGGGTACTGAGCAGTTCTTC
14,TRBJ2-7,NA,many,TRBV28,CASSLRQGFYEQYF,TGTGCCAGCAGTTTACGTCAGGGATTCTACGAGCAGTACTTC
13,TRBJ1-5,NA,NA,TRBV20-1,CSAPPPGDQPQHF,TGCAGTGCCCCCCCCCCGGGGGATCAGCCCCAGCATTTT
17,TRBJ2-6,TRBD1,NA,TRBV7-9,CASSFETGVVGANVLTF,TGTGCCAGCAGCTTCGAAACAGGGGTGGTGGGGGCCAACGTCCTGACTTTC
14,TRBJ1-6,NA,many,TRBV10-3,CAISELSTNSPLHF,TGTGCCATCAGTGAGCTTTCAACAAATTCACCCCTCCACTTT
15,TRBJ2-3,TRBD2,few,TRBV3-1,CASSQGAGGYDTQYF,TGTGCCAGCAGCCAGGGGGCGGGAGGTTACGATACGCAGTATTTT
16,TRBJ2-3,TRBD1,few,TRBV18,CASSPIEWTGGDTQYF,TGTGCCAGCTCACCGATCGAATGGACAGGTGGGGATACGCAGTATTTT
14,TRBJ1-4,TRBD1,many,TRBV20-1,CSARGQGFREKLFF,TGCAGTGCTAGGGGACAGGGGTTCCGTGAAAAACTGTTTTTT
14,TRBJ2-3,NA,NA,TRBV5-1,CASSHQLSTDTQYF,TGCGCCAGCAGCCATCAGTTATCCACAGATACGCAGTATTTT
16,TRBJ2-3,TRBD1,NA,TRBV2,CASSGTGGGSTDTQYF,TGTGCCAGCAGTGGGACAGGGGGCGGAAGCACAGATACGCAGTATTTT
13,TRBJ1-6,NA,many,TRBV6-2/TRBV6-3,CASTPGYNSPLHF,TGTGCCAGCACCCCCGGGTATAATTCACCCCTCCACTTT
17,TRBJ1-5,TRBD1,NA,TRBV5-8,CASILEGARGSYQPQHF,TGTGCCAGCATATTGGAGGGGGCCAGGGGATCCTATCAGCCCCAGCATTTT
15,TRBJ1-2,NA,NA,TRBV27,CASSLFSDGGLGYTF,TGTGCCAGCAGTTTATTCAGTGACGGTGGGCTAGGCTACACCTTC
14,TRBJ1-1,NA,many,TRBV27,CASSFSGTNTEAFF,TGTGCCAGCAGTTTCTCCGGGACGAACACTGAAGCTTTCTTT
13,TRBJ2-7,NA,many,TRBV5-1,CASSLTGHYEQYF,TGCGCCAGCAGCTTAACAGGGCACTACGAGCAGTACTTC
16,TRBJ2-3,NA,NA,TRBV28,CASSLSPGPSADTQYF,TGTGCCAGCAGTTTATCTCCAGGGCCTAGCGCAGATACGCAGTATTTT
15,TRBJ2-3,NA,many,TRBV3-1,CASSDVTDSTDTQYF,TGTGCCAGCAGCGACGTCACAGACAGCACAGATACGCAGTATTTT
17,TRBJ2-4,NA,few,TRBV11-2,CASSFYTGDIAKNIQYF,TGTGCCAGCAGCTTTTACACGGGAGACATAGCCAAAAACATTCAGTACTTC
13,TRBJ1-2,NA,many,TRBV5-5,CASSLNRLSGYTF,TGTGCCAGCAGCTTGAATCGCCTGAGTGGCTACACCTTC
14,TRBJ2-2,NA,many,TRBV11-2,CASSFPFGSGELFF,TGTGCCAGCAGCTTCCCTTTTGGTTCCGGGGAGCTGTTTTTT
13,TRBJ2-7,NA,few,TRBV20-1,CSASRTQTYEQYF,TGCAGTGCTAGTCGGACTCAAACCTACGAGCAGTACTTC
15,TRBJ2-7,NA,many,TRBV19,CASSTGGRTGYEQYF,TGTGCCAGTAGCACCGGAGGCAGAACAGGGTACGAGCAGTACTTC
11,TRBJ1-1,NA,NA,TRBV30,CAWTAGSEAFF,TGTGCCTGGACGGCGGGGTCCGAAGCTTTCTTT
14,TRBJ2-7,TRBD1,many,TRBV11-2,CASSLGTGLYEQYF,TGTGCCAGCAGCTTGGGGACAGGGCTATACGAGCAGTACTTC
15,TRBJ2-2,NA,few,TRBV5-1,CASSPGTGHTGELFF,TGCGCCAGCAGTCCTGGTACAGGGCACACCGGGGAGCTGTTTTTT
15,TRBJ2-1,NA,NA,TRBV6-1,CASSGTASSYNEQFF,TGTGCCAGCAGTGGGACTGCAAGCTCCTACAATGAGCAGTTCTTC
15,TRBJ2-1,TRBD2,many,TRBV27,CASSVTSGSFHEQFF,TGTGCCAGCAGTGTAACTAGCGGGAGTTTTCATGAGCAGTTCTTC
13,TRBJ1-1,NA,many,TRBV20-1,CSARWAGLTEAFF,TGCAGTGCTAGATGGGCAGGTTTAACTGAAGCTTTCTTT
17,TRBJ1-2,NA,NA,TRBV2,CASSGQWPSGEDYGYTF,TGTGCCAGCAGTGGACAATGGCCGTCAGGGGAGGACTATGGCTACACCTTC
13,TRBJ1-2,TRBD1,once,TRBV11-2,CASSWDRTGGYTF,TGTGCCAGCAGCTGGGACAGGACTGGTGGCTACACCTTC
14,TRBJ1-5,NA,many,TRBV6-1,CASMNGGNNQPQHF,TGTGCCAGCATGAACGGAGGGAACAATCAGCCCCAGCATTTT
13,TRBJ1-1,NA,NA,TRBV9,CASSPHQPTEAFF,TGTGCCAGCAGCCCCCACCAGCCGACTGAAGCTTTCTTT
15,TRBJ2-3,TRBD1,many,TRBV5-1,CASRHRGNPTDTQYF,TGCGCCAGCAGACACAGGGGGAATCCCACAGATACGCAGTATTTT
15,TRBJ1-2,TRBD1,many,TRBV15,CATSRGETGDYGYTF,TGTGCCACCAGCAGAGGGGAGACAGGGGACTATGGCTACACCTTC
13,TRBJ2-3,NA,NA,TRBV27,CASTRRYPDTQYF,TGTGCCAGCACCAGACGGTATCCAGATACGCAGTATTTT
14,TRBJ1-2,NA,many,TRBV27,CASSLSGTYSGYTF,TGTGCCAGCAGTTTATCGGGGACCTACAGCGGCTACACCTTC
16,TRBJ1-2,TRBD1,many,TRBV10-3,CAISGTGTGGNYGYTF,TGTGCCATCAGTGGAACTGGGACAGGGGGCAACTATGGCTACACCTTC
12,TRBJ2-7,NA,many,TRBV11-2,CASSLAGGEQYF,TGTGCCAGCAGCTTAGCCGGAGGGGAGCAGTACTTC